Below, 30 T cell receptor beta chains from the same sample are listed, as sequenced in a study of blood T cells in healthy people across ages. The use of a sample-barcoded 5' primer and a J-beta primer mix characterized a second PCR of roughly 6 to 11 cycles. Via MiXCR, TCRdb re-called the 5' RACE reads, giving one row per CDR3 protein. The sample records some 790,000 distinct CDR3 sequences, 29% being singletons. Material: blood. Receptors were obtained from a woman of 80 years or more in good health.

This clonotype appeared a few times. This chain connects TRBV7-2 to TRBJ2-5; TRBD2 matches at 9 bases. J gave up 4 bases and V 5 bases, and 11 bases lay outside the gene matches. The CDR3 consists of 16 residues. Germline loops: CDR1 SGHTA, CDR2 FQGNSA. The CDR3 reads CASSRLLAGSGETQYF. CDR3 nucleotides: TGTGCCAGCAGCCGACTGCTAGCGGGGAGTGGAGAGACCCAGTACTTC.

V gene TRBV20-1 combines with J gene TRBJ2-1; 8 bases align to TRBD1. CDR3 length: 14 amino acids. Germline V gene lookup returns CDR1 DFQATT and CDR2 SNEGSKA (reference sequence). V gave up 6 bases and J gave up 5 bases; unmatched junction bases: 9. The CDR3 spells CSAPEDRVDNEQFF. Here the CDR3 DNA reads TGCAGTGCGCCCGAGGACAGGGTTGACAATGAGCAGTTCTTC.

This chain uses TRBV5-1 with TRBJ2-3; 7 positions agree with TRBD2. Trimming cost V 1 base and J 0 bases; bases outside gene matches: 11. There are 18 residues in the CDR3. Germline CDR1 and CDR2: SGHRS and YFSETQ. The CDR3 here is CASSLLSSGKASTDTQYF. The CDR3 DNA reads as TGCGCCAGCAGCTTGTTGTCTAGCGGAAAAGCTAGCACAGATACGCAGTATTTT.

This clonotype has ten or more counts. This may stem from a read error, because a much larger clone lies one nucleotide away. The chain uses TRBV9 and TRBJ2-5; TRBD1 matches 9 bases. This CDR3 region has 16 residues. The germline gives CDR1 SGDLS, CDR2 YYNGEE. J gave up 11 bases and V 0 bases, and 14 bases lay outside the gene matches. The CDR3 bases are TGTGCCAGCAGCGTAGCGGTGACAGGGGGACACAATGAGCAGTACTTC. The encoded protein is CASSVAVTGGHNEQYF.

Regarding this clonotype: A much larger clone lies one base from this, so it may be a read error. For the CDR3, the DNA is TGTGCCAGCTCAGGCGGGAAGGACTACTATGACTACACCTTC. The encoded protein is CASSGGKDYYDYTF. V gene TRBV7-9 combines with J gene TRBJ1-2; D ambiguous. The germline V gene has CDR1 SEHNR and CDR2 FQNEAQ (reference sequence). This CDR3 comprises 14 residues.

A note on this clonotype: A much bigger clone sits one base away, suggesting this may be a read error. This chain uses TRBV7-2 with TRBJ2-3, with D possibly being TRBD1 (5 bases). The germline V gene encodes CDR1 SGHTA and CDR2 FQGNSA. With 3 bases removed from V and 5 bases from J, the gap between germline ends came to 12 bases. The CDR3 contains 14 residues. CDR3 sequence reads: CASSFTGPRDTQYF. As DNA, the CDR3 is TGTGCCAGCAGCTTTACAGGTCCACGAGATACGCAGTATTTT. Full variable domain (rest looked up from reference TRBV7-2 and TRBJ2-3): GAGVSQSPSNKVTEKGKDVELRCDPISGHTALYWYRQSLGQGLEFLIYFQGNSAPDKSGLPSDRFSAERTGGSVSTLTIQRTQQEDSAVYLCASSFTGPRDTQYFGPGTRLTVL.

Many counts were recorded for this clonotype. The chain combines TRBV6-5 with TRBJ1-2, with 7 bases that match TRBD1. J lost 2 bases, V lost 0 bases, and 9 bases had no gene match. The CDR3 length is 17 residues. CDR1 and CDR2 from the germline V gene are MNHEY and SVGAGI. CDR3 bases: TGTGCCAGCAGTTACTCTTGGGACAGCCAAAAAAACTATGGCTACACCTTC. Amino acid sequence: CASSYSWDSQKNYGYTF.

This clonotype appeared many times. The junction departs from germline at one end; a sequencing error may be responsible. V usage is TRBV18 and J usage is TRBJ2-5; D remains unclear. Germline V CDR1 and CDR2: KGHSH, LQKENI. CDR3 length: 13 residues. The CDR3 loop reads CASSLGNQETQYF. Here the CDR3 DNA reads TGCGCCAGCAGCTTAGGCAATCAAGAGACCCAGTACTTC. The entire variable domain, with the rest obtained from reference TRBV18 and TRBJ2-5, is as follows: NAGVMQNPRHLVRRRGQEARLRCSPMKGHSHVYWYRQLPEEGLKFMVYLQKENIIDESGMPKERFSAEFPKEGPSILRIQQVVRGDSAAYFCASSLGNQETQYFGPGTRLLVL.

Ten or more counts support this clonotype. The genes are TRBV19 and TRBJ2-5, with 7 bases identical to TRBD1. This CDR3 comprises 15 residues. Losses at the gene ends were 6 bases for V and 1 base for J; bases not matched to a gene: 8. CDR1 LNHDA and CDR2 SQIVND come from the germline V gene (reference sequence). For the CDR3, the DNA is TGTGCCAGTAGAAACCAACAGGGGACCCAAGAGACCCAGTACTTC. Protein: CASRNQQGTQETQYF.

The chain joins TRBV6-1 to TRBJ2-7; D gene unclear. Per germline, CDR1 MNHNS and CDR2 SASEGT. This CDR3 contains 14 residues. Trimming left V 2 bases short and J 2 bases short, with 10 bases between. Here the CDR3 DNA reads TGTGCCAGCAGTGAAAAGGACGCCCCCTACGAGCAGTACTTC. This encodes CASSEKDAPYEQYF.

The table lists this clonotype with many counts. The CDR3 DNA reads TGTGCCAGCAGCCCCTTCGGGGGGCGTGAGACCCAGTACTTC. It encodes CASSPFGGRETQYF. The J gene is TRBJ2-5, the V gene TRBV7-2; maybe TRBD2 (7 bases). Between the trimmed V and J ends, which lost 5 bases and 5 bases, there was a span of 15 bases. Looked up from germline, CDR1 is SGHTA and CDR2 is FQGNSA. The CDR3 loop spans 14 amino acids.

Note on this clonotype: A much more abundant neighbour one base away suggests this may be a read error. The chain couples TRBV7-2 to TRBJ1-2; D is undetermined. Trimming stripped 1 base from V and 6 bases from J, with 9 bases between. Germline V CDR1 and CDR2: SGHTA, FQGNSA. The CDR3 runs 13 residues. CDR3 bases: TGTGCCAGCAGCTTAGATCTTAGCCATGGCTACACCTTC. It specifies CASSLDLSHGYTF.

The V and J genes are TRBV9 and TRBJ2-3; 9 nucleotides match TRBD1. V gave up 3 bases and J gave up 5 bases; unmatched junction bases: 19. CDR3 length: 19 residues. Germline lookup yields CDR1 SGDLS and CDR2 YYNGEE. The CDR3 nucleotides are TGTGCCAGCAGCGAGGGACAGGGTGTGACGGGATGGCTCGTAGATACGCAGTATTTT. This encodes CASSEGQGVTGWLVDTQYF.

This sequence joins TRBV12-3 or TRBV12-4 and TRBJ2-5; D possibly corresponds to TRBD2 (6 bases). V was trimmed by 6 bases and J by 1 base, leaving 12 bases between them. The CDR3 loop spans 14 amino acids. This chain's CDR3 is CASSRDSPQETQYF. CDR3 nucleotide sequence: TGTGCCAGCAGCCGGGACTCCCCCCAAGAGACCCAGTACTTC.

This clonotype has ten or more counts. V usage is TRBV20-1 and J usage is TRBJ2-7; maybe TRBD2 (5 bases). CDR3 size: 15 residues. Germline V CDR1 and CDR2: DFQATT, SNEGSKA (reference sequence). Trimming took off 0 bases at V and 3 bases at J, with 15 bases between the two ends. The CDR3 DNA reads TGCAGTGCTAGAGATACCCTAGGAGGAGTCTACGAGCAGTACTTC. Its translation: CSARDTLGGVYEQYF.

The chain recombines TRBV27 with TRBJ1-2; D is undetermined. In germline, CDR1 is MNHEY, CDR2 SMNVEV (reference sequence). This CDR3 is built from 13 residues. V dropped 2 bases and J dropped 3 bases, with 7 bases sitting between them. The CDR3 sequence is CASSLKVDYGYTF. The CDR3 DNA is TGTGCCAGCAGTTTAAAGGTTGACTATGGCTACACCTTC.

This clonotype was detected many times. J is TRBJ2-7 and V is TRBV7-2, with D perhaps assigned TRBD1 or TRBD2 (6 bases each). The V and J ends lost 4 bases and 1 base respectively, with 17 bases between them. The CDR3 consists of 16 residues. Germline lookup yields CDR1 SGHTA and CDR2 FQGNSA. The CDR3 reads CASSSSAGGPSYEQYF. The CDR3 nucleotides are TGTGCCAGCAGCTCCTCTGCCGGGGGCCCTTCCTACGAGCAGTACTTC.

The chain carries TRBV29-1 and TRBJ2-7; D gene ambiguous. The CDR3 runs 8 residues. Germline-derived CDR1 and CDR2 are SQVTM and ANQGSEA. Between the trimmed V and J ends, which lost 6 bases and 8 bases, there was a span of 5 bases. The CDR3 loop is CSVPQQYF. CDR3 nucleotide sequence: TGCAGCGTGCCCCAGCAGTACTTC.

This clonotype came up many times. This chain joins TRBV7-9 and TRBJ1-2, with TRBD1 as a possible D gene (5 bases). The CDR3 is made up of 15 amino acids. The V and J ends lost 5 bases and 7 bases respectively, with 20 bases between them. The germline V gene encodes CDR1 SEHNR and CDR2 FQNEAQ (reference sequence). Here the CDR3 reads CASSASTAILFGYTF. The CDR3 coding sequence is TGTGCCAGCAGCGCATCGACAGCAATCCTCTTTGGCTACACCTTC.

This clonotype has ten or more counts. This rearrangement joins TRBV7-9 to TRBJ2-7; tentative D call: TRBD2 (5 bases). There are 16 residues in the CDR3. Germline V gene sequence: CDR1 SEHNR, CDR2 FQNEAQ (reference sequence). Deletions cut 1 base from V and 9 bases from J, with 22 bases between. DNA for the CDR3: TGTGCCAGCAGCTTAGGGCCGGAGAGGGCCCCTCGCGGGCAGTACTTC. This sequence encodes CASSLGPERAPRGQYF.

This clonotype has a handful of counts. This sequence may be a read error, since a much larger clone differs from it by one base. This rearrangement joins TRBV6-4 to TRBJ2-1, with TRBD1 matching over 7 bases. Losses at the gene ends were 5 bases for V and 9 bases for J; bases not matched to a gene: 16. Germline CDR1 and CDR2: MRHNA and SNTAGT. The CDR3 is 16 residues long. This CDR3 is CASSTTGAYTSGEQFF. CDR3 DNA sequence: TGTGCCAGCAGTACAACAGGGGCCTACACCTCCGGTGAGCAGTTCTTC.

In this sample, this clonotype turned up a few times. The CDR3 DNA sequence: TGTGCCAGACACCGGCTAGCGGCCATAAAAGAGACCCAGTACTTC. Translated: CARHRLAAIKETQYF. The gene calls are TRBV28 and TRBJ2-5; 7 nucleotides align to TRBD2. Trimming at V came to 9 bases and at J to 3 bases, leaving 13 bases not matched to a gene. Per germline, CDR1 MDHEN and CDR2 SYDVKM. CDR3 length equals 15 residues. Full variable domain (rest looked up from reference TRBV28 and TRBJ2-5): DVKVTQSSRYLVKRTGEKVFLECVQDMDHENMFWYRQDPGLGLRLIYFSYDVKMKEKGDIPEGYSVSREKKERFSLILESASTNQTSMYLCARHRLAAIKETQYFGPGTRLLVL.

Ten or more counts support this clonotype. This chain links TRBV5-5 with TRBJ1-5, with D perhaps matching TRBD1 (6 bases). The CDR3 extends over 14 amino acids. Germline V gives CDR1 SGHKS, CDR2 YYEKEE (reference sequence). Trimming pared 0 bases from V and 9 bases from J, leaving 13 bases between. This chain's CDR3 is CASSLVAGETPQHF. Here the CDR3 DNA reads TGTGCCAGCAGCTTGGTGGCAGGGGAGACGCCCCAGCATTTT.

This clonotype came up once. The junction shows a germline mismatch at one end, possibly a read error. The rearrangement joins TRBV11-2 to TRBJ2-5; D perhaps matches TRBD2 (6 bases). The CDR3 consists of 16 residues. The germline V gene has CDR1 SGHAT and CDR2 FQNNGV. CDR3 DNA sequence: TGTGCCAGCAGCTTAGGCACGGGGGTCCGCCAAGAGGCCCAGTACTTC. It yields the protein CASSLGTGVRQEAQYF.

V usage is TRBV14 and J usage is TRBJ1-6; D is undetermined. V was shortened by 2 bases and J by 9 bases, with 8 bases between the two germline ends. Per the germline V gene, CDR1 is SGHDN and CDR2 is FVKESK. This CDR3 region has 13 residues. The CDR3 bases are TGTGCCAGCAGCCAAATGGCGATTTCACCCCTCCACTTT. Encoded protein: CASSQMAISPLHF.

This chain connects TRBV7-2 to TRBJ2-2; perhaps TRBD1 as D (5 bases). V was shortened by 7 bases and J by 5 bases, with 20 bases between the two germline ends. Germline lookup yields CDR1 SGHTA and CDR2 FQGNSA. The CDR3 runs to 16 residues. As DNA, the CDR3 is TGTGCCAGCACCAGTCAAGGGGCCTCACGAACCGGGGAGCTGTTTTTT. Amino acid sequence: CASTSQGASRTGELFF. The full variable domain, in which reference TRBV7-2 and TRBJ2-2 provide the parts outside the CDR3, is GAGVSQSPSNKVTEKGKDVELRCDPISGHTALYWYRQSLGQGLEFLIYFQGNSAPDKSGLPSDRFSAERTGGSVSTLTIQRTQQEDSAVYLCASTSQGASRTGELFFGEGSRLTVL.

The chain has TRBV11-2 and TRBJ2-7, with D perhaps matching TRBD2 (5 bases). The length of the CDR3 is 15 residues. Germline values: CDR1 SGHAT, CDR2 FQNNGV. The V gene lost 5 bases and the J gene lost 2 bases, with 16 bases spanning the gap. The CDR3 loop reads CASSPGRVRAYEQYF. DNA of the CDR3: TGTGCCAGCAGCCCAGGAAGGGTGAGGGCCTACGAGCAGTACTTC.

Details on this clonotype: A much larger clone differs by one base, so this may be a read error. The chain carries TRBV2 and TRBJ1-5; D is undetermined. This CDR3 comprises 16 residues. Germline-derived CDR1 and CDR2 are SNHLY and FYNNEI. V gave up 0 bases and J gave up 0 bases, with 9 bases separating them. CDR3 in amino acids: CASSEAPGTSNQPQHF. Written as DNA, the CDR3 is TGTGCCAGCAGTGAAGCCCCAGGAACTAGCAATCAGCCCCAGCATTTT.

This clonotype came up many times. This sequence joins TRBV6-1 and TRBJ1-2; D unclear. The CDR3 extends over 14 amino acids. Trimming pared 6 bases from V and 7 bases from J, leaving 18 bases between. Germline-derived CDR1 and CDR2 are MNHNS and SASEGT. The CDR3 loop is CASSEWHAGSGYTF. The CDR3 coding sequence is TGTGCCAGCAGCGAATGGCACGCCGGGAGTGGCTACACCTTC.

The CDR3 DNA sequence: TGCAGTGCTTTTCCGACTAGCGGGGCTATTAATACGCAGTATTTT. Its protein product is CSAFPTSGAINTQYF. The chain links TRBV20-1 to TRBJ2-3; 11 bases are shared with TRBD2. This CDR3 has 15 amino acids. V was clipped by 5 bases and J by 7 bases; unmatched bases: 11. Per germline, CDR1 DFQATT and CDR2 SNEGSKA (reference sequence).